Listed below are T cell receptor beta chains from one sample, sequenced in a study of blood T cell repertoires in COVID-19. Some clones are missing from TCRdb's copy, which holds only in-frame ones; the method was immunoSEQ multiplex PCR. The sample carries around 150,000 clones, 70% to 90% recorded once. The specimen was peripheral blood. The receptors come from a man in his fifties or sixties with acute or convalescent COVID-19. Each CDR3 is given with its conserved first and last residue. The listing skips clone size in some rows; elsewhere it reads once, few, many or a size class.

j_call	v_call	clone_size	cdr3_aa
TRBJ1-2	TRBV7-8	NA	CASSSWGQVNYGYTF
TRBJ1-1	TRBV6-1	NA	CASSENPRTEAFF
TRBJ2-6	TRBV24-1	NA	CATSDPTVSGANVLTF
TRBJ1-5	TRBV3-1/TRBV3-2	NA	CASSQDTGRQPQHF
TRBJ2-3	TRBV28	NA	CASETLSLAGGSGTDTQYF
TRBJ2-5	TRBV14	NA	CASSQGGRNQETQYF
TRBJ2-7	TRBV28	NA	CASSPWSGKNYEQYF
TRBJ2-2	TRBV5-5	NA	CASSSSGSGTGELFF
TRBJ2-3	TRBV27	NA	CASSTSLTYQDTQYF
TRBJ2-7	TRBV5-4	NA	CASSLDGIYEQYF
TRBJ2-1	TRBV13	NA	CASSHYRWGGRGNEQFF
TRBJ2-1	TRBV20-1	NA	CSAYLNEQFF
TRBJ1-3	TRBV6-5	once	CASSRQTSGNTIYF
TRBJ2-3	TRBV15	NA	CATSRDPLAGADTQYF
TRBJ1-1	TRBV12-3/TRBV12-4	NA	CASSWTGLTEAFF
TRBJ1-6	TRBV5-4	NA	CASSFDVGPNSPLHF
TRBJ2-7	TRBV2	NA	CASSGGRYYEQYF
TRBJ1-2	TRBV5-1	once	CASSSLTGNYGYTF
TRBJ1-5	TRBV2	few	CASSVEDPSNQPQHF
TRBJ1-2	TRBV30	NA	CAWSADSSNYGYTF
TRBJ2-7	TRBV28	NA	CASSFPSGTNYEQYF
TRBJ1-2	TRBV29-1	NA	CSVVGQDGYTF
TRBJ1-4	TRBV5-1	NA	CASSQRQSEPEKLFF
TRBJ2-3	TRBV6-2/TRBV6-3	NA	CASSYATSGSTDTQYF
TRBJ2-1	TRBV30	NA	CAMGGSSYNEQFF
TRBJ2-7	TRBV18	NA	CASSLPPPGTYEQYF
TRBJ2-7	TRBV5-1	NA	CASRLTGGQYEQYF
TRBJ1-4	TRBV7-6	NA	CASRLTAATNEKLFF
TRBJ1-2	TRBV5-1	NA	CASSLDGGNYGYTF
TRBJ1-3	TRBV28	NA	CASNQGSGGNTIYF
TRBJ2-5	TRBV5-1	NA	CASSGGTGVATQYF
TRBJ1-6	TRBV6-6	NA	CASSQQGAYNSPLHF
TRBJ2-3	TRBV4-2	once	CASSQDRDTQYF
TRBJ1-2	TRBV4-1	NA	CASSGQGYGYTF
TRBJ1-2	TRBV27	NA	CASSSGGTGYTF
TRBJ2-5	TRBV28	NA	CASNLGLGATQYF
TRBJ2-2	TRBV5-4	few	CASSPGQGNTGELFF
TRBJ1-1	TRBV27	NA	CASSSQPGQGGILNTEAFF
TRBJ2-6	TRBV5-1	NA	CASSLAESSGANVLTF
TRBJ2-2	TRBV5-1	NA	CASSLETGGNTGELFF
TRBJ2-7	TRBV18	many	CASSPGLAGAREQYF
TRBJ1-2	TRBV2	NA	CASSETGGYTF